What follows are 31 T cell receptor beta chains derived from one specimen sequenced in a study of T cell repertoires in aging, cancer and after chemotherapy (dated 2019 in TCRdb). These reads were obtained on an Illumina MiSeq. Multiplex touch-down PCR with a mixed TRB-A/B primer pool was used to amplify rearranged TRB sequences covering the V, D and J segments. TCRdb reprocessed the public reads (quality trimming at Q25 with fastp, clone calling with MiXCR) and kept in-frame beta chains. Rows merge per CDR3 protein into single entries with the most common DNA and genes. This sample is represented by approximately 6,600 distinct CDR3 sequences; about 29% of them were singletons. Roughly 68% of the sample is in the top ten clones. TCR beta rearrangements were amplified from genomic DNA isolated from peripheral blood, not from sorted cells or RNA. The specimen was blood. Source of these receptors: a human donor with a blood cancer. The donor label of this sample is uncertain.

This clonotype was counted ten times or more. The chain employs TRBV5-4 and TRBJ2-1; possibly TRBD2 for D (5 bases). The germline V gene has CDR1 SGHNT and CDR2 YYREEE (reference sequence). The V and J ends lost 5 bases and 8 bases respectively, with 14 bases between them. The CDR3 covers 13 residues. The CDR3 region has the DNA TGTGCCAGCAGAACGGGCATCGGGGATGAGCAGTTCTTC. It specifies CASRTGIGDEQFF.

This clonotype was detected many times. The genes are TRBV5-6 and TRBJ1-6; perhaps TRBD1 as D (5 bases). V dropped 2 bases and J dropped 8 bases, with 14 bases sitting between them. CDR1 is SGHDT, CDR2 YYEEEE, per germline. The CDR3 runs to 15 residues. CDR3 loop: CASSLYPQGDSPLHF. The CDR3 DNA follows: TGTGCCAGCAGCTTATACCCCCAAGGGGATTCACCCCTCCACTTT.

The genes are TRBV7-9 and TRBJ1-4; D not certain. The CDR3 is made up of 14 amino acids. The V gene's germline CDR1 is SEHNR and CDR2 FQNEAQ (reference sequence). Between the trimmed V and J ends, which lost 1 base and 0 bases, there was a span of 3 bases. The CDR3 protein is CASSLDTTNEKLFF. The CDR3 region has the DNA TGTGCCAGCAGCTTAGACACAACTAATGAAAAACTGTTTTTT.

This clonotype was counted only a few times. The rearrangement joins TRBV5-4 to TRBJ2-3; 7 bases match TRBD2. CDR1 is SGHNT, CDR2 YYREEE, per germline (reference sequence). The CDR3 contains 15 residues. With 6 bases clipped from V and 4 bases from J, the junction kept 11 bases outside the gene matches. This CDR3 is CASKPRGGVADTQYF. CDR3 DNA sequence: TGTGCCAGCAAACCACGCGGGGGTGTCGCAGATACGCAGTATTTT.

This sequence joins TRBV12-3 or TRBV12-4 and TRBJ2-5; 8 bases map to TRBD2. J was trimmed by 5 bases and V by 3 bases; bases with no gene match: 8. This CDR3 is 15 amino acids long. In DNA, the CDR3 is TGTGCCAGCAGTTTTACGGGAGGGGGATCCGAGACCCAGTACTTC. Amino acids: CASSFTGGGSETQYF.

This chain links TRBV7-6 with TRBJ2-1; no clear D. The CDR3 runs 12 residues. Germline CDR1 is SGHVS and CDR2 is FNYEAQ. Trimming stripped 4 bases from V and 7 bases from J, with 8 bases between. CDR3 DNA: TGTGCCAGCAGCTCAAGAACTAATGAGCAGTTCTTC. Amino acid sequence: CASSSRTNEQFF.

In this sample, this clonotype turned up many times. The chain carries TRBV19 and TRBJ2-3; 9 bases are a match to TRBD2. The CDR3 consists of 17 residues. V lost 5 bases, J lost 6 bases, and 15 bases stayed unmatched. CDR1 and CDR2 from the germline V gene are LNHDA and SQIVND (reference sequence). The CDR3 protein is CASSRSGSGGGHDTQYF. The CDR3 bases are TGTGCCAGTAGTCGGTCCGGTAGCGGGGGCGGGCACGATACGCAGTATTTT.

The chain joins TRBV27 to TRBJ1-2, with D possibly being TRBD1 (5 bases). This CDR3 contains 21 residues. CDR1 is MNHEY, CDR2 SMNVEV, per germline (reference sequence). The V and J ends lost 9 bases and 3 bases respectively, with 38 bases between them. CDR3 in DNA: TGTGCCAGTGATATATATGGGTTGGGGCATCGGGCTCGGTCGCTTTACTATGGCTACACCTTC. Protein: CASDIYGLGHRARSLYYGYTF.

V and J are TRBV7-9 and TRBJ2-2; D might be TRBD2 (5 bases). This CDR3 is built from 14 residues. The V gene's germline CDR1 is SEHNR and CDR2 FQNEAQ (reference sequence). The V end was cut by 5 bases, the J end by 1 base, with 8 bases between. This CDR3 is CASSTDWNTGELFF. The CDR3 coding sequence is TGTGCCAGCAGCACGGACTGGAACACCGGGGAGCTGTTTTTT.

This clonotype was picked up many times. V gene TRBV29-1 combines with J gene TRBJ2-1, with D uncertain. V gave up 8 bases and J gave up 2 bases, with 7 bases separating them. This CDR3 spans 11 amino acids. The germline gives CDR1 SQVTM, CDR2 ANQGSEA. Here the CDR3 DNA reads TGCAGCCCCTGGACCTACAATGAGCAGTTCTTC. Its translation is CSPWTYNEQFF.

This clonotype has more than one count but fewer than ten. This rearrangement joins TRBV13 to TRBJ2-1, with D uncertain. Germline CDR1 reads PRHDT; CDR2 reads FYEKMQ (reference sequence). The CDR3 has 15 residues. Trimming left V 5 bases short and J 10 bases short, with 21 bases between. Written as DNA, the CDR3 is TGTGCCAGCAGCGGGCGGTCCAAAGGGTTGGAGGAGCAGTTCTTC. Translating gives CASSGRSKGLEEQFF.

The chain employs TRBV12-3 or TRBV12-4 and TRBJ1-1, with 9 bases lining up with TRBD1. V gave up 7 bases and J gave up 3 bases; unmatched junction bases: 6. The CDR3 is 14 residues long. The DNA for the CDR3 is TGTGCCAGCACCTCGACAGGGGGATACACTGAAGCTTTCTTT. It codes for CASTSTGGYTEAFF.

This rearrangement joins TRBV5-4 to TRBJ1-1, with a tentative D call TRBD1 (6 bases). V lost 8 bases, J lost 2 bases, and 13 bases lay in between. The CDR3 has 13 amino acids. Germline V gene sequence: CDR1 SGHNT, CDR2 YYREEE (reference sequence). CDR3 in DNA: TGTGCCAGTTTTCCACAGGGTAACACTGAAGCTTTCTTT. It yields the protein CASFPQGNTEAFF.

The J gene is TRBJ2-2, the V gene TRBV7-6; 10 nucleotides line up with TRBD2. This CDR3 comprises 17 residues. Looked up from germline, CDR1 is SGHVS and CDR2 is FNYEAQ. Unmatched junction bases numbered 3, after V lost 0 bases and J lost 2 bases. The CDR3 protein is CASSLAPSGGNTGELFF. As DNA, the CDR3 is TGTGCCAGCAGCTTAGCCCCTAGCGGGGGAAACACCGGGGAGCTGTTTTTT.

The chain is built from TRBV6-5 and TRBJ1-5; D gene unclear. This CDR3 contains 15 residues. V lost 7 bases to trimming and J lost 0 bases, with 13 bases between them. Germline CDR1 is MNHEY and CDR2 is SVGAGI. CDR3 loop: CASTEHIYSNQPQHF. As DNA, the CDR3 is TGTGCCAGCACCGAGCATATTTATAGCAATCAGCCCCAGCATTTT.

This clonotype was counted a few times. The chain combines TRBV30 with TRBJ1-2; a weak D match, TRBD1 (6 bases). Germline loops: CDR1 GTSNPN, CDR2 SVGIG (reference sequence). Trimming cost V 2 bases and J 8 bases, with 24 bases left between them. The CDR3 has 16 residues. The CDR3 sequence is CAWSTYPGDTRGGYTF. The CDR3, as DNA: TGTGCCTGGAGTACCTACCCGGGGGATACTAGGGGGGGCTACACCTTC.

Ten or more counts support this clonotype. The chain uses TRBV11-2 and TRBJ1-2; D may be TRBD1 (6 bases). V gave up 6 bases and J gave up 4 bases, with 15 bases separating them. This CDR3 is 14 amino acids long. Germline V gene lookup returns CDR1 SGHAT and CDR2 FQNNGV. This chain's CDR3 is CASSPQGTSYGYTF. The CDR3 DNA reads as TGTGCCAGCAGTCCACAGGGCACCTCCTATGGCTACACCTTC.

This chain connects TRBV6-5 to TRBJ2-1; D call uncertain. Germline V gene lookup returns CDR1 MNHEY and CDR2 SVGAGI. Trimming removed 5 bases at V and 10 bases at J, with 9 bases between. The CDR3 sequence is 11 residues long. DNA of the CDR3: TGTGCCAGCAGTGGCGTTTTCGAGCAGTTCTTC. This codes for CASSGVFEQFF.

There are a few counts of this clonotype. The genes are TRBV14 and TRBJ1-6, with 9 bases lining up with TRBD1. Germline values: CDR1 SGHDN, CDR2 FVKESK. The CDR3 covers 15 residues. J was trimmed by 7 bases and V by 6 bases; bases with no gene match: 7. CDR3 DNA: TGTGCCAGCAGGCTAGCCGGGACAGGGAATTCACCCCTCCACTTT. Translated: CASRLAGTGNSPLHF.

This clonotype has a handful of counts. The V and J genes are TRBV4-2 and TRBJ2-1; 7 bases are shared with TRBD2. Germline CDR1 is LGHNA and CDR2 is YNFKEQ. Trimming removed 4 bases from V and 10 bases from J; junction bases left unmatched: 4. The CDR3 covers 12 residues. DNA of the CDR3: TGTGCCAGCAGCCCCACTAGCGACGAGCAGTTCTTC. It is translated as CASSPTSDEQFF.

This clonotype was seen a few times. This chain joins TRBV6-5 and TRBJ2-3; possibly TRBD1 for D (6 bases). V was clipped by 5 bases and J by 1 base, with 13 bases between them. Looked up from germline, CDR1 is MNHEY and CDR2 is SVGAGI. This CDR3 comprises 15 residues. CDR3 in DNA: TGTGCCAGCAGTCCCGGACAGATCCGCACAGATACGCAGTATTTT. Translated: CASSPGQIRTDTQYF.

The chain employs TRBV12-3 or TRBV12-4 and TRBJ2-3; D unresolved. This CDR3 region has 11 residues. V lost 5 bases to trimming and J lost 6 bases, with 6 bases between them. For the CDR3, the DNA is TGTGCCAGCAGTCCGTCGGATACGCAGTATTTT. Its protein is CASSPSDTQYF.

The table lists this clonotype with a few counts. The chain recombines TRBV5-6 with TRBJ2-5, with a possible D match to TRBD2 (6 bases). Germline CDR1 and CDR2: SGHDT and YYEEEE. CDR3 length: 14 amino acids. V lost 0 bases and J 7 bases, leaving 13 bases between the germline ends. For the CDR3, the DNA is TGTGCCAGCAGCTTGGCCCCAATCGGGGGGACCCAGTACTTC. It encodes CASSLAPIGGTQYF.

This clonotype occurred a few times. This chain uses TRBV27 with TRBJ2-3, with D possibly being TRBD1 or TRBD2 (5 bases each). V was pared by 2 bases and J by 0 bases, with 6 bases between. Germline-derived CDR1 and CDR2 are MNHEY and SMNVEV (reference sequence). The CDR3 contains 14 residues. The DNA of the CDR3 is TGTGCCAGCAGTTTAGGGGGAAGCACAGATACGCAGTATTTT. It codes for CASSLGGSTDTQYF.

The chain joins TRBV7-9 to TRBJ1-1, with 7 bases identical to TRBD1. The J segment lost 5 bases and the V segment lost 5 bases, leaving 11 bases of the junction unmatched. Per germline, CDR1 SEHNR and CDR2 FQNEAQ (reference sequence). The CDR3 is 15 amino acids. CDR3 bases: TGTGCCAGCAGCGCAAGGGACAGTGCGGGGACTGAAGCTTTCTTT. As protein: CASSARDSAGTEAFF.

The chain employs TRBV7-2 and TRBJ1-5, with D tentatively TRBD1 (6 bases). CDR3 length equals 15 residues. CDR1 and CDR2 (germline): SGHTA, FQGNSA. V shed 5 bases and J shed 7 bases, with 18 bases lying between them. The CDR3 nucleotides are TGTGCCAGCAGCGGACAATGGGCAGGGGCACAGCCCCAGCATTTT. Translated: CASSGQWAGAQPQHF.

The rearrangement joins TRBV6-5 to TRBJ1-5; maybe TRBD1 (5 bases). With 3 bases removed from V and 7 bases from J, the gap between germline ends came to 10 bases. Per germline, CDR1 MNHEY and CDR2 SVGAGI. The CDR3 contains 13 residues. CDR3 region: CASSYGGGQPQHF. The CDR3 nucleotides read TGTGCCAGCAGTTATGGGGGTGGGCAGCCCCAGCATTTT.

As regards this clonotype: The junction departs from the called germline gene at one end, perhaps through a read error. V is TRBV13 and J is TRBJ2-3, with D possibly being TRBD1 or TRBD2 (6 bases each). This CDR3 comprises 17 residues. Germline CDR1 PRHDT, CDR2 FYEKMQ (reference sequence). The CDR3 is CASSPSWGARGTDTQYF. The CDR3 region has the DNA TGCGCCAGCAGCCCCTCCTGGGGGGCCAGAGGGACAGATACGCAGTATTTT. Using reference TRBV13 and TRBJ2-3 for the parts outside the CDR3, the full variable domain is AAGVIQSPRHLIKEKRETATLKCYPIPRHDTVYWYQQGPGQDPQFLISFYEKMQSDKGSIPDRFSAQQFSDYHSELNMSSLELGDSALYFCASSPSWGARGTDTQYFGPGTRLTVL.

By share of the sample, this clonotype is medium-sized. V usage is TRBV15 and J usage is TRBJ1-2; the match to TRBD1 covers 7 bases. Germline V gives CDR1 LNHNV, CDR2 YYDKDF (reference sequence). This CDR3 is built from 13 residues. With 1 base clipped from V and 8 bases from J, the junction kept 4 bases outside the gene matches. CDR3 residues: CATSRVGGVGYTF. CDR3 nucleotide sequence: TGTGCCACCAGCAGAGTAGGGGGCGTAGGCTACACCTTC.

The chain employs TRBV19 and TRBJ2-3; the match to TRBD2 covers 8 bases. The CDR3 totals 13 residues. Germline-derived CDR1 and CDR2 are LNHDA and SQIVND (reference sequence). With V trimmed by 4 bases and J by 6 bases, 3 bases remained unmatched. CDR3 residues: CASSSGGLDTQYF. The CDR3, as DNA: TGTGCCAGTAGTAGCGGGGGGTTGGATACGCAGTATTTT.

This clonotype was found many times. J is TRBJ2-5 and V is TRBV27; the D call may be TRBD1 or TRBD2 (6 bases each). This CDR3 contains 20 residues. Germline values: CDR1 MNHEY, CDR2 SMNVEV (reference sequence). With 3 bases removed from V and 5 bases from J, the gap between germline ends came to 31 bases. The CDR3 loop reads CASSFPPVVFIPPGAETQYF. The DNA for the CDR3 is TGTGCCAGCAGTTTCCCACCCGTCGTCTTTATACCGCCGGGGGCTGAGACCCAGTACTTC.